The 30 T cell receptor beta chains presented below share a single source sample, sequenced in a study of OX40 agonist ivuxolimab in advanced cancers. Clones were sequenced by immunoSEQ multiplex PCR, and TCRdb holds only the in-frame ones, with some missing. The sample has about 90,000 clones; under 95% are singletons. The source was CD4+ or CD8+ T cells sorted from blood, collected in a trial of the OX40 agonist ivuxolimab. The receptors derive from an adult with an advanced solid tumor such as melanoma, head and neck, liver or kidney cancer.

The chain has TRBV6-6 and TRBJ2-7; D is possibly TRBD1 (5 bases). Trimming shortened V by 2 bases and J by 2 bases, and 10 bases separated the two germline ends. Per the germline V gene, CDR1 is MNHNY and CDR2 is SVGAGI (reference sequence). There are 14 residues in the CDR3. CDR3 bases: TGTGCCAGCAGTTACCAGGGTTGGGCCTACGAGCAGTACTTC. Translated: CASSYQGWAYEQYF.

The CDR3 sequence is CASSFGEKLFF. CDR3 coding DNA: TGTGCCAGCAGCTTTGGAGAAAAACTGTTTTTT. This chain joins TRBV5-6 and TRBJ1-4; D remains unclear. The CDR3 covers 11 residues. Looked up from germline, CDR1 is SGHDT and CDR2 is YYEEEE. Trimming took off 2 bases at V and 8 bases at J, with 4 bases between the two ends.

The V gene is TRBV21-1, the J gene TRBJ1-5. TRBV21-1 represents a pseudogene. This CDR3 spans 13 amino acids. This CDR3 is CATTSGSNQPQHF. The CDR3 coding sequence is TGTGCCACCACCTCCGGGTCTAATCAGCCCCAGCATTTT.

The V gene is TRBV5-1, the J gene TRBJ2-3; 7 bases are a match to TRBD2. J lost 1 base, V lost 4 bases, and 6 bases had no gene match. Germline V lookup: CDR1 SGHRS, CDR2 YFSETQ. CDR3 length equals 15 residues. The DNA for the CDR3 is TGCGCCAGCAGCGGGGGGGGGACCCGCACAGATACGCAGTATTTT. Amino acids: CASSGGGTRTDTQYF.

This sequence joins TRBV5-6 and TRBJ1-1; 10 bases line up with TRBD1. Trimming removed 4 bases from V and 6 bases from J; junction bases left unmatched: 6. The CDR3 totals 14 residues. Germline CDR1 reads SGHDT; CDR2 reads YYEEEE. CDR3 residues: CASSREGTGAEAFF. DNA of the CDR3: TGTGCCAGCAGCAGAGAAGGGACAGGGGCTGAAGCTTTCTTT.

Details on this clone: The same CDR3 arises from other DNA sequences in this sample as well. This chain links TRBV18 with TRBJ2-5, with D perhaps being TRBD1 or TRBD2 (5 bases each). This CDR3 comprises 12 residues. V dropped 2 bases and J dropped 4 bases, with 5 bases sitting between them. CDR1 and CDR2 (germline): KGHSH, LQKENI. Written as DNA, the CDR3 is TGTGCCAGCTCACCAGGGGGAGAGACCCAGTACTTC. Its protein is CASSPGGETQYF.

The chain joins TRBV7-2 to TRBJ2-3; D remains ambiguous. Germline CDR1 reads SGHTA; CDR2 reads FQGNSA. Trimming stripped 6 bases from V and 6 bases from J, with 10 bases between. This CDR3 contains 12 residues. CDR3 coding DNA: TGTGCCAGCAGGACCCCTTTCGATACGCAGTATTTT. It translates to CASRTPFDTQYF.

The rearrangement joins TRBV2 to TRBJ2-1; 15 nucleotides match TRBD2. V shed 1 base and J 1 base; nucleotides not matched to a gene: 8. Germline CDR1 reads SNHLY; CDR2 reads FYNNEI. The CDR3 runs to 20 residues. Here the CDR3 DNA reads TGTGCCAGCAGTGAAGATCTGGGACTAGCGGGAGGCTTTTCCTACAATGAGCAGTTCTTC. It codes for CASSEDLGLAGGFSYNEQFF.

The chain has TRBV28 and TRBJ2-4; D is perhaps TRBD1 (5 bases). Looked up from germline, CDR1 is MDHEN and CDR2 is SYDVKM. Trimming cost V 5 bases and J 1 base, with 12 bases left between them. The length of the CDR3 is 15 residues. CDR3 nucleotides: TGTGCCAGCAGTGGGGCAGTAACTGCCAAAAACATTCAGTACTTC. Its protein is CASSGAVTAKNIQYF.

The table lists this clone with a count of one. V gene TRBV9 combines with J gene TRBJ2-3; 11 bases line up with TRBD2. The CDR3 extends over 16 amino acids. Per the germline V gene, CDR1 is SGDLS and CDR2 is YYNGEE. Trimming removed 3 bases from V and 0 bases from J; junction bases left unmatched: 3. The CDR3 loop reads CASSGTSGFSTDTQYF. The CDR3 bases are TGTGCCAGCAGCGGGACTAGCGGGTTTAGCACAGATACGCAGTATTTT.

The chain combines TRBV5-1 with TRBJ2-5, with D perhaps matching TRBD1 or TRBD2 (5 bases each). Near its end, the DNA agrees better with TRBJ2-7, so the J call may be wrong. CDR3 length: 14 amino acids. Germline V gene sequence: CDR1 SGHRS, CDR2 YFSETQ. The CDR3: CASSLDQGPYEQYF. CDR3 bases: TGCGCCAGCAGCTTGGATCAGGGACCCTACGAGCAGTACTTC.

The chain joins TRBV5-6 to TRBJ2-7, with 12 bases fitting TRBD2. The CDR3 runs 15 residues. The trim removed 2 bases at V and 7 bases at J, leaving 7 bases unmatched. Germline loops: CDR1 SGHDT, CDR2 YYEEEE. The CDR3: CASSFLTSGSREQYF. The CDR3 DNA is TGTGCCAGCAGCTTCTTGACTAGCGGGAGTCGAGAGCAGTACTTC.

This chain joins TRBV30 and TRBJ1-1; D is ambiguous. This CDR3 is built from 11 residues. Germline V gene lookup returns CDR1 GTSNPN and CDR2 SVGIG (reference sequence). Written as DNA, the CDR3 is TGTGCTTGGGAGGGCGGCGGCGGGGCTTTCTTT. As protein: CAWEGGGGAFF.

A single count supports this clone. The chain carries TRBV6-5 and TRBJ2-7; D is unresolved. CDR1 MNHEY and CDR2 SVGAGI come from the germline V gene. The CDR3 has 12 amino acids. Trimming removed 6 bases at V and 6 bases at J, with 12 bases between. CDR3 protein: CASSPVWVEQYF. CDR3 bases: TGTGCCAGCAGCCCCGTGTGGGTCGAGCAGTACTTC.

This clone occurred once. The chain uses TRBV19 and TRBJ1-1; no definite D call. Germline V gives CDR1 LNHDA, CDR2 SQIVND (reference sequence). The CDR3 totals 15 residues. V was cut by 7 bases and J by 1 base, with 16 bases left in between. The CDR3 sequence: CASTPWGGPNTEAFF. As DNA, the CDR3 is TGTGCCAGTACCCCCTGGGGAGGCCCGAACACTGAAGCTTTCTTT.

V usage is TRBV28 and J usage is TRBJ2-7; D call uncertain. Trimming removed 5 bases at V and 6 bases at J, with 11 bases between. The CDR3 covers 12 residues. Per the germline V gene, CDR1 is MDHEN and CDR2 is SYDVKM. CDR3 in DNA: TGTGCCAGCAGTGTAGTGGTGAGCGAGCAGTACTTC. Its protein product is CASSVVVSEQYF.

The chain is built from TRBV19 and TRBJ1-1, with D hard to call. Germline CDR1 and CDR2: LNHDA and SQIVND (reference sequence). The CDR3 totals 14 residues. Trimming left V 5 bases short and J 0 bases short, with 10 bases between. Here the CDR3 DNA reads TGTGCCAGTAGTTACGGGCAGGTGAACACTGAAGCTTTCTTT. Protein product: CASSYGQVNTEAFF.

In its sample, this clone was seen once. This rearrangement joins TRBV6-1 to TRBJ2-1; 7 nucleotides agree with TRBD1. Germline assignment: CDR1 MNHNS and CDR2 SASEGT. Trimming took 7 bases from V and 6 from J; bases not matched to a gene: 12. The CDR3 is made up of 15 amino acids. The CDR3 reads CASIFDRAPSNEQFF. DNA of the CDR3: TGTGCCAGCATATTTGACAGGGCCCCCTCCAATGAGCAGTTCTTC.

Written as DNA, the CDR3 is TGTGCCAGCAGTGGGGGGAGTCTTTCGATTAAAGAGACCCAGTACTTC. Translation: CASSGGSLSIKETQYF. The rearrangement joins TRBV6-1 to TRBJ2-5; D might be TRBD1 or TRBD2, each matching 5 bases. The CDR3 is 16 amino acids. The V gene lost 4 bases and the J gene lost 3 bases, with 18 bases spanning the gap. Germline CDR1 is MNHNS and CDR2 is SASEGT.

The chain carries TRBV5-1 and TRBJ1-3; tentatively, D is TRBD1 (6 bases). The CDR3 length is 15 residues. CDR1 SGHRS and CDR2 YFSETQ come from the germline V gene. The V gene lost 2 bases and the J gene lost 4 bases, with 13 bases spanning the gap. The CDR3 here is CASSLANRAGNTIYF. The CDR3 DNA sequence: TGCGCCAGCAGCTTAGCGAACAGGGCAGGAAACACCATATATTTT. The full variable domain, in which reference TRBV5-1 and TRBJ1-3 provide the parts outside the CDR3, is KAGVTQTPRYLIKTRGQQVTLSCSPISGHRSVSWYQQTPGQGLQFLFEYFSETQRNKGNFPGRFSGRQFSNSRSEMNVSTLELGDSALYLCASSLANRAGNTIYFGEGSWLTVV.

This clone has just one count. The gene calls are TRBV7-2 and TRBJ2-3, with D possibly matching TRBD2 (6 bases). Looked up from germline, CDR1 is SGHTA and CDR2 is FQGNSA. V was trimmed by 2 bases and J by 6 bases, leaving 12 bases between them. This CDR3 is built from 14 residues. CDR3 sequence (DNA): TGTGCCAGCAGCTTAAGCCGGGGGATGGATACGCAGTATTTT. It specifies CASSLSRGMDTQYF.

The chain links TRBV18 to TRBJ1-5; D might be TRBD1 (5 bases). The CDR3 spans 15 residues. The V end was cut by 3 bases, the J end by 9 bases, with 18 bases between. Germline values: CDR1 KGHSH, CDR2 LQKENI. The CDR3: CASSPYRGDAWPQHF. CDR3 coding DNA: TGTGCCAGCTCACCCTATAGGGGCGACGCATGGCCCCAGCATTTT.

The CDR3 sequence: CASSERLAGSYEQYF. CDR3 sequence (DNA): TGCGCCAGCAGTGAGAGGCTAGCGGGATCCTACGAGCAGTACTTC. This chain joins TRBV10-1 and TRBJ2-7; the match to TRBD2 covers 9 bases. CDR3 length: 15 residues. CDR1 is WNHNN, CDR2 SYGVQD, per germline (reference sequence). After removal of 2 bases from V and 1 base from J, the junction contained 3 bases not matched to a gene.

V is TRBV5-8 and J is TRBJ2-5; 14 bases are shared with TRBD2. CDR3 length: 16 amino acids. Germline trimming cut 4 bases from V and 4 bases from J; bases unmatched to any gene: 6. Per germline, CDR1 SGHTS and CDR2 YDEGEE. CDR3 protein: CASSLGLAGDRETQYF. In DNA form, the CDR3 reads TGTGCCAGCAGCCTGGGACTAGCGGGAGATAGAGAGACCCAGTACTTC.

The chain combines TRBV6-6 with TRBJ1-5, with unresolved D. Germline V gene lookup returns CDR1 MNHNY and CDR2 SVGAGI (reference sequence). The CDR3 contains 15 residues. Trimming removed 6 bases at V and 2 bases at J, with 14 bases between. CDR3 sequence: CASRPLFQGNQPQHF. The CDR3 DNA reads TGTGCCAGCAGGCCCCTCTTTCAGGGCAATCAGCCCCAGCATTTT.

The chain is built from TRBV5-6 and TRBJ2-1; TRBD2 matches at 11 bases. The CDR3 spans 15 residues. Germline CDR1 is SGHDT and CDR2 is YYEEEE. V gave up 3 bases and J gave up 4 bases; unmatched junction bases: 3. The DNA of the CDR3 is TGTGCCAGCAGCTATCGGACTAGCGGGTACAATGAGCAGTTCTTC. This translates into CASSYRTSGYNEQFF.

The table lists this clone with a few counts. The chain recombines TRBV19 with TRBJ2-4; 7 positions match TRBD1. The CDR3 length is 18 residues. The junction had 13 bases not matched to a gene; V was cut back by 2 bases and J by 3 bases. CDR1 is LNHDA and CDR2 is SQIVND in the germline V gene (reference sequence). The CDR3 region is CASSIPRRQGIVKNIQYF. The CDR3 nucleotides are TGTGCCAGTAGTATACCCCGAAGACAGGGAATTGTCAAAAACATTCAGTACTTC. Filled out from reference TRBV19 and TRBJ2-4, the complete variable domain reads DGGITQSPKYLFRKEGQNVTLSCEQNLNHDAMYWYRQDPGQGLRLIYYSQIVNDFQKGDIAEGYSVSREKKESFPLTVTSAQKNPTAFYLCASSIPRRQGIVKNIQYFGAGTRLSVL.

Concerning this clone itself: This same CDR3 is encoded by further DNA sequences in the sample. The chain combines TRBV5-1 with TRBJ2-5; D is unresolved. V dropped 0 bases and J dropped 5 bases, with 5 bases sitting between them. Germline-derived CDR1 and CDR2 are SGHRS and YFSETQ. This CDR3 has 12 amino acids. In DNA, the CDR3 is TGCGCCAGCAGCTTGGCCTTGGAGACCCAGTACTTC. Protein sequence: CASSLALETQYF.

The chain uses TRBV5-3 and TRBJ1-3, with unresolved D. TRBV5-3 falls under the ORF class, with uncertain function. The length of the CDR3 is 16 residues. Trimming stripped 0 bases from V and 4 bases from J, with 14 bases between. CDR3 residues: CARSLGVPQKGNTIYF. The CDR3 DNA reads as TGTGCCAGAAGCTTGGGGGTCCCTCAGAAGGGAAACACCATATATTTT.

A single count supports this clone. V is TRBV5-8 and J is TRBJ1-5, with D maybe TRBD1 (5 bases). The CDR3 length is 15 residues. Trimming pared 4 bases from V and 0 bases from J, leaving 11 bases between. CDR1 and CDR2 (germline): SGHTS, YDEGEE. The CDR3 protein is CASSGRVSSNQPQHF. CDR3 DNA: TGTGCCAGCAGCGGCAGGGTTTCTAGCAATCAGCCCCAGCATTTT.